This T cell receptor (beta chain) was obtained from a study of shared clonotypes between healthy human individuals. Clones were read by immunoSEQ multiplex PCR, and TCRdb kept only the in-frame ones, dropping some. The repertoire holds some 2.1 million clones, with 80% to 95% as singletons. The CDR3 consists of 16 residues. With 0 bases clipped from V and 4 bases from J, the junction kept 8 bases outside the gene matches. The germline V gene has CDR1 SGDLS and CDR2 YYNGEE. Cells designated naive CD8 were CD45RO-negative and were positively selected for CCR7, with terminally differentiated effector memory CD45RA+ cells excluded.

This sequence was found in a man between 18 and 29 years old in good health. Some clones in this sample may be carry-over from other donors' samples. The sample comprised naive CD8+ T cells from PBMCs. The chain is built from TRBV9 and TRBJ2-3; 7 bases agree with TRBD2. CDR3 in DNA: TGTGCCAGCAGCGTAGAGCCGGGGGGAATTGCAGATACGCAGTATTTT. This encodes CASSVEPGGIADTQYF.